These 9 T cell receptor beta chains share one sample of origin, sequenced in a study of blood T cell repertoires in COVID-19. TCRdb's table, derived via immunoSEQ multiplex PCR, lists solely in-frame clones and lacks some. The sample holds just under 350,000 clones, approximately 91% seen once. The sample consisted of peripheral blood. These receptors originate from a woman in her seventies with COVID-19, enrolled during active disease.

The chain joins TRBV24-1 to TRBJ2-3; maybe TRBD2 (6 bases). V dropped 7 bases and J dropped 4 bases, with 14 bases sitting between them. From germline, CDR1 is KGHDR and CDR2 SFDVKD. This CDR3 contains 14 residues. The CDR3 protein is CATRAGNVADTQYF. The CDR3 bases are TGTGCCACCAGGGCGGGGAACGTCGCAGATACGCAGTATTTT.

The genes are TRBV4-1 and TRBJ1-4; unclear D gene. The CDR3 consists of 12 residues. V lost 0 bases, J lost 10 bases, and 6 bases lay in between. Germline loops: CDR1 MGHRA, CDR2 YSYEKL. The CDR3 nucleotides are TGCGCCAGCAGCCAAGAGGCAAGAAAACTGTTTTTT. It specifies CASSQEARKLFF.

The chain combines TRBV27 with TRBJ1-6; possibly TRBD1 for D (5 bases). The V gene lost 6 bases and the J gene lost 10 bases, with 22 bases spanning the gap. Germline CDR1 MNHEY, CDR2 SMNVEV (reference sequence). This CDR3 has 16 amino acids. The DNA for the CDR3 is TGTGCCAGCAGGCTTGCAGGGATATATCTGGGCTCACCCCTCCACTTT. Translated: CASRLAGIYLGSPLHF.

The rearrangement links TRBV28 to TRBJ2-1; TRBD2 matches 9 bases. The ends lost 6 bases at V and 6 bases at J; junction bases unmatched: 9. The CDR3 contains 15 residues. Germline V gene sequence: CDR1 MDHEN, CDR2 SYDVKM. The CDR3 DNA reads as TGTGCCAGCAGATTTAGCGGGGGCCTTCGCAATGAGCAGTTCTTC. Translation: CASRFSGGLRNEQFF.

This chain uses TRBV27 with TRBJ1-2; possible D gene TRBD1, 5 bases. The CDR3 runs to 11 residues. Germline assignment: CDR1 MNHEY and CDR2 SMNVEV (reference sequence). V lost 4 bases and J lost 10, with 10 bases in between. The CDR3, as DNA: TGTGCCAGCAGTTCCGGGGGTCTCTACACCTTC. It translates to CASSSGGLYTF.

The chain carries TRBV19 and TRBJ2-7; 7 bases fit TRBD1. The V segment lost 3 bases and the J segment 2 bases; nucleotides outside the gene matches: 7. This CDR3 region has 15 residues. Germline CDR1 and CDR2: LNHDA and SQIVND (reference sequence). CDR3 protein: CASSILTGRTYEQYF. As DNA, the CDR3 is TGTGCCAGTAGTATTCTGACAGGGAGAACCTACGAGCAGTACTTC.

This clone was picked up a small number of times. The gene calls are TRBV6-5 and TRBJ1-1, with 7 bases fitting TRBD1. Germline loops: CDR1 MNHEY, CDR2 SVGAGI. The CDR3 covers 15 residues. The trim removed 4 bases at V and 1 base at J, leaving 6 bases unmatched. The DNA for the CDR3 is TGTGCCAGCAGTTCCCCGGGACAGACGAACACTGAAGCTTTCTTT. Translated, it gives CASSSPGQTNTEAFF.

The gene calls are TRBV6-5 and TRBJ2-5; the match to TRBD1 covers 9 bases. The germline gives CDR1 MNHEY, CDR2 SVGAGI. The CDR3 length is 14 residues. V lost 5 bases, J lost 4 bases, and 5 bases stayed unmatched. CDR3 DNA sequence: TGTGCCAGCAGTCCTACAGGGGGCCGAGAGACCCAGTACTTC. Protein product: CASSPTGGRETQYF.

The V and J genes are TRBV28 and TRBJ1-1; D might be TRBD1 (5 bases). The V and J ends lost 9 bases and 4 bases respectively, with 21 bases between them. The CDR3 has 15 residues. Germline CDR1 MDHEN, CDR2 SYDVKM. The CDR3 region has the DNA TGTGCCAGTGGGCTGAGGAGGGGCGAGGGCACTGAAGCTTTCTTT. Translation gives CASGLRRGEGTEAFF.